This TCR beta chain was captured in a study of technical replicates of blood from a few donors. This clone showed up just once. The CDR3 loop spans 16 amino acids. Germline loops: CDR1 SGHNT, CDR2 YYREEE (reference sequence). Trimming removed 4 bases from V and 5 bases from J; junction bases left unmatched: 13. The assay was immunoSEQ multiplex PCR, and TCRdb's table has in-frame clones only and misses some. The sample shows about 73,000 clones, 93% of them seen only once. The source is a human donor in good health. The chain is built from TRBV5-4 and TRBJ1-2; the match to TRBD1 covers 8 bases. Specimen: T cells isolated from PBMCs. The CDR3 sequence: CASSILGQEFSYGYTF. In nucleotides, the CDR3 is TGTGCCAGCAGCATCCTGGGACAGGAGTTCTCTTATGGCTACACCTTC.